This T cell receptor (beta chain) was sequenced for a study of cytomegalovirus exposure and HLA in healthy donors. The CDR3 covers 16 residues. The V segment lost 2 bases and the J segment 1 base; nucleotides outside the gene matches: 8. The germline V gene encodes CDR1 GTSNPN and CDR2 SVGIG (reference sequence). With respect to this clone: What it binds is unknown.

Study outcomes and limitations: Roughly uniform sequencing depth across donors was assumed, possibly incorrectly. Among donors in an Asian-associated ancestry cluster, a later analysis reportedly found fewer N-insertions than the approximately 700-donor mean.

The study ran its PCR with 60 Vbeta and 13 Jbeta primers. Generated by immunoSEQ multiplex PCR, the TCRdb table keeps only in-frame clones and is missing some. The data contain around 150,000 clones, around three quarters of them seen just once; the ten biggest clones take up less than 8.5%. This rearrangement joins TRBV30 to TRBJ2-7, with 10 bases that match TRBD1. The material sequenced was PBMCs. The sequence was obtained from a man in his forties in good health and CMV-seropositive. The chain's CDR3 is CAWSIYRDRGSYEQYF. CDR3 sequence (DNA): TGTGCCTGGAGTATTTACCGGGACAGGGGATCCTACGAGCAGTACTTC. Together with reference TRBV30 and TRBJ2-7, the CDR3 gives the full variable domain: SQTIHQWPATLVQPVGSPLSLECTVEGTSNPNLYWYRQAAGRGLQLLFYSVGIGQISSEVPQNLSASRPQDRQFILSSKKLLLSDSGFYLCAWSIYRDRGSYEQYFGPGTRLTVT.